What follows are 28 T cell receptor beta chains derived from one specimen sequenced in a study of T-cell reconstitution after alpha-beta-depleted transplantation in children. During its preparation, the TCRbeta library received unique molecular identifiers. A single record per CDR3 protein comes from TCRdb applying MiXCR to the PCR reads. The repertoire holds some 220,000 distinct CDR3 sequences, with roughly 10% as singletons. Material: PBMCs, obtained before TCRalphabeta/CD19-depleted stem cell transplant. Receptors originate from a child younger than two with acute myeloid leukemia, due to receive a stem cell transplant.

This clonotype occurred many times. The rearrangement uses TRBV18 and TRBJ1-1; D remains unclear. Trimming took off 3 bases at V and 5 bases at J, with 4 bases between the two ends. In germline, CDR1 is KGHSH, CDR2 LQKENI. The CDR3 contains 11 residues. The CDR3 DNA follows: TGTGCCAGCTCACCTGGAACTGAAGCTTTCTTT. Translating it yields CASSPGTEAFF.

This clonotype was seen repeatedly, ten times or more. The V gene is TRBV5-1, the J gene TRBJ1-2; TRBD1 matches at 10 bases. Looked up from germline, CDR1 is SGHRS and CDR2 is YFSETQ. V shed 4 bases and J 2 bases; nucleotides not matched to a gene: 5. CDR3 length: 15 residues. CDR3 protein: CASSPWDRGNYGYTF. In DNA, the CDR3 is TGCGCCAGCAGCCCCTGGGACAGGGGAAACTATGGCTACACCTTC. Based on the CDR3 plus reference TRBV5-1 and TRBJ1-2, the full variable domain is KAGVTQTPRYLIKTRGQQVTLSCSPISGHRSVSWYQQTPGQGLQFLFEYFSETQRNKGNFPGRFSGRQFSNSRSEMNVSTLELGDSALYLCASSPWDRGNYGYTFGSGTRLTVV.

The CDR3 DNA reads TGCGCCAGCAGCTTGGGGGGTTCGGGTGAAGCTTTCTTT. It translates to CASSLGGSGEAFF. The chain has TRBV5-1 and TRBJ1-1; D not resolved. Per the germline V gene, CDR1 is SGHRS and CDR2 is YFSETQ. V gave up 0 bases and J gave up 7 bases, with 10 bases separating them. The CDR3 extends over 13 amino acids.

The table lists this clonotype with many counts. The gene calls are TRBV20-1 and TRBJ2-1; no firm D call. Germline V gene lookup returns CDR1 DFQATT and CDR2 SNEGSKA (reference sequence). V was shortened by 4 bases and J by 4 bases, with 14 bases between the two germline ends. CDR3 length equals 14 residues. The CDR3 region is CSAKKLFGYNEQFF. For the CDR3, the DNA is TGCAGTGCTAAGAAGTTGTTTGGGTACAATGAGCAGTTCTTC.

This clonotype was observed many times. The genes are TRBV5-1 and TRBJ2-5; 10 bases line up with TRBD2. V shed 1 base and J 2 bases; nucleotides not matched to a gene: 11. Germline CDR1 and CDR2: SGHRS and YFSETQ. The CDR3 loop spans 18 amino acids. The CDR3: CASSLPPTGTSAQETQYF. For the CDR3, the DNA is TGCGCCAGCAGCTTGCCGCCGACCGGGACTAGCGCTCAAGAGACCCAGTACTTC.

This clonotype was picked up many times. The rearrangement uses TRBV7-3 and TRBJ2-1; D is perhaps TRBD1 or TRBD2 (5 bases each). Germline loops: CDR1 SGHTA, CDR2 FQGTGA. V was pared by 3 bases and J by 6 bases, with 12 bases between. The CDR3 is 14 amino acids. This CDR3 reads CASSLRGLGNEQFF. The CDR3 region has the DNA TGTGCCAGCAGCTTGAGGGGATTGGGCAATGAGCAGTTCTTC.

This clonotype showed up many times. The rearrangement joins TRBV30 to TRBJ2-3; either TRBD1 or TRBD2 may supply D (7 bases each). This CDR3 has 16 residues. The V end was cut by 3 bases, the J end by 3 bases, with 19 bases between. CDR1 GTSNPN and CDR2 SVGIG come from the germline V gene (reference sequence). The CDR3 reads CAWSFAGAGGTDTQYF. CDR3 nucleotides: TGTGCCTGGAGCTTCGCGGGGGCAGGGGGTACAGATACGCAGTATTTT.

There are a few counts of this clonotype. The CDR3 coding sequence is TGTGCCAGTAGTATTGAACGGAATCAGCCCCAGCATTTT. It specifies CASSIERNQPQHF. The V call is TRBV19, the J call TRBJ1-5; D not resolved. Germline V lookup: CDR1 LNHDA, CDR2 SQIVND (reference sequence). This CDR3 is built from 13 residues. V lost 3 bases, J lost 4 bases, and 7 bases lay in between.

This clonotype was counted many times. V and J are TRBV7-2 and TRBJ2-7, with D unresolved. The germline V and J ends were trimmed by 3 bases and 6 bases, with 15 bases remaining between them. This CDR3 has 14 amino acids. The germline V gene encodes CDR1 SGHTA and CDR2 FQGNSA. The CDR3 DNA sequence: TGTGCCAGCAGCTTTTCCAGGACGTCCCTCGAGCAGTACTTC. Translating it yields CASSFSRTSLEQYF.

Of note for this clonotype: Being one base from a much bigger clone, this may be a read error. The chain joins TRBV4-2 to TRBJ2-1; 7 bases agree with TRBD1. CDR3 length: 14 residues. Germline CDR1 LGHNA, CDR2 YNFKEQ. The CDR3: CASSRTGHYNGQFF. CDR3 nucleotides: TGTGCCAGCAGCCGGACAGGCCACTACAATGGGCAGTTCTTC.

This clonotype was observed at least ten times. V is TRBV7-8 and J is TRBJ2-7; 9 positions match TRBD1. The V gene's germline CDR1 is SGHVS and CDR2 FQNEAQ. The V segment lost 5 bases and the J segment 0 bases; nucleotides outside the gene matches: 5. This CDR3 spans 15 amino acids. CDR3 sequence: CASSQGQGFSYEQYF. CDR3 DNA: TGTGCCAGCAGCCAGGGACAGGGTTTCTCCTACGAGCAGTACTTC. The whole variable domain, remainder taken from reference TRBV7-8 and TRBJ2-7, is GAGVSQSPRYKVAKRGQDVALRCDPISGHVSLFWYQQALGQGPEFLTYFQNEAQLDKSGLPSDRFFAERPEGSVSTLKIQRTQQEDSAVYLCASSQGQGFSYEQYFGPGTRLTVT.

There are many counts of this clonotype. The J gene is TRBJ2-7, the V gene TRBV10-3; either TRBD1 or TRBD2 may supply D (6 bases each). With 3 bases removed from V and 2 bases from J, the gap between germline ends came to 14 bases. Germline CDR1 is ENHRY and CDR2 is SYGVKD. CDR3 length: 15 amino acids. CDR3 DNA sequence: TGTGCCATCAGTGAAGGGAAGGGGGGAACCTACGAGCAGTACTTC. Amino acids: CAISEGKGGTYEQYF.

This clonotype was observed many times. Here the CDR3 reads CSARGGDGTDTQYF. In DNA, the CDR3 is TGCAGTGCTAGAGGAGGGGATGGCACAGATACGCAGTATTTT. The V and J genes are TRBV20-1 and TRBJ2-3; perhaps D is TRBD1 or TRBD2 (5 bases each). Germline CDR1 and CDR2: DFQATT and SNEGSKA (reference sequence). V shed 1 base and J shed 1 base, with 9 bases lying between them. The CDR3 is 14 amino acids.

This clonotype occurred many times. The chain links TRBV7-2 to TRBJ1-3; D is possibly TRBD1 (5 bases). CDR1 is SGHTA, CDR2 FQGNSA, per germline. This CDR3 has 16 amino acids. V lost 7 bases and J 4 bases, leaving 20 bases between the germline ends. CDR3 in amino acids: CASTPDGTNFGNTIYF. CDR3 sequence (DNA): TGTGCCAGCACCCCAGATGGGACGAACTTCGGAAACACCATATATTTT.

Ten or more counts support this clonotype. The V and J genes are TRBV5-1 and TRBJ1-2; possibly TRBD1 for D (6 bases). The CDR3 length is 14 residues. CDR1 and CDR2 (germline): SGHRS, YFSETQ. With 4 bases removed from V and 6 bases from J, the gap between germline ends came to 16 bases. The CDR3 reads CASSLDRLWDGYTF. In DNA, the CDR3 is TGCGCCAGCAGCCTAGACAGGCTCTGGGATGGCTACACCTTC.

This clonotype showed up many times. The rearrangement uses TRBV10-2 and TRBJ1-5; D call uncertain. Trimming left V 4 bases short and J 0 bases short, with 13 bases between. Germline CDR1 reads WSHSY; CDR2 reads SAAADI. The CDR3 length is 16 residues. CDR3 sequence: CASSGAGGYSNQPQHF. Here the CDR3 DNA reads TGCGCCAGCAGTGGGGCAGGCGGGTATAGCAATCAGCCCCAGCATTTT.

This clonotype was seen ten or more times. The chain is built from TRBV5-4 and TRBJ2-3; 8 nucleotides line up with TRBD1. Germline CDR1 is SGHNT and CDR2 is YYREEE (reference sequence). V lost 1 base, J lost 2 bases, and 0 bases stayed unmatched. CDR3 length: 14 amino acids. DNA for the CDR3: TGTGCCAGCAGCTTGCAGGGGGCCACAGATACGCAGTATTTT. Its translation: CASSLQGATDTQYF.

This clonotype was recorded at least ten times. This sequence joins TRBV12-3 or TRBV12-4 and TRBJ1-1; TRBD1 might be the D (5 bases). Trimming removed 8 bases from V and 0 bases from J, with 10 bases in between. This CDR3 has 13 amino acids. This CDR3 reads CASGIGVNTEAFF. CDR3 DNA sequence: TGTGCCAGCGGGATAGGGGTGAACACTGAAGCTTTCTTT.

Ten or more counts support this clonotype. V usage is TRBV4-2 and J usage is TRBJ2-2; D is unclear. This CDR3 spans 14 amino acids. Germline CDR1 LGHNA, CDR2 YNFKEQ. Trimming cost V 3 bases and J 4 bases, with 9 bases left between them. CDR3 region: CASSQDLLTGELFF. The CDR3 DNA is TGTGCCAGCAGCCAGGACCTCCTCACCGGGGAGCTGTTTTTT.

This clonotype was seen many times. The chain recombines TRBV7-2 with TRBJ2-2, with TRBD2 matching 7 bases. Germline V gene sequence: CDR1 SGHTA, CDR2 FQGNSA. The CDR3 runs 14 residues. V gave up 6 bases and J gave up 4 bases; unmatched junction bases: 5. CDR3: CASSRLASTGELFF. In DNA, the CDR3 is TGTGCCAGCAGTCGACTAGCAAGCACCGGGGAGCTGTTTTTT.

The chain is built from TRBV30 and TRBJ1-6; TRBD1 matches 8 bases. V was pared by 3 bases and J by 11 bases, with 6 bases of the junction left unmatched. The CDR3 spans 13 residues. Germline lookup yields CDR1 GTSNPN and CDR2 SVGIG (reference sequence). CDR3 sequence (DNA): TGTGCCTGGAGGCGACAGGGGAGGACACCCCTCCACTTT. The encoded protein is CAWRRQGRTPLHF.

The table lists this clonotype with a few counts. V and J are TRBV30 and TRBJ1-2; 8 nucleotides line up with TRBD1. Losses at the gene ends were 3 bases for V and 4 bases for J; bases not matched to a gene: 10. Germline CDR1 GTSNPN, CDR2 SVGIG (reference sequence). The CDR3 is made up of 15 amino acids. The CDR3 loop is CAWRQAGGLLYGYTF. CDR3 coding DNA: TGTGCCTGGAGGCAGGCAGGGGGCCTCCTCTATGGCTACACCTTC.

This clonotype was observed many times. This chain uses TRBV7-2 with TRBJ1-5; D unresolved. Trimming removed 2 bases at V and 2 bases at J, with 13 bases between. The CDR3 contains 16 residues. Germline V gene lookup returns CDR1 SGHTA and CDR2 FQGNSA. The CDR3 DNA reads TGTGCCAGCAGCTTAACTTCTCTCATGGGCAATCAGCCCCAGCATTTT. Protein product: CASSLTSLMGNQPQHF.

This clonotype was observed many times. The CDR3: CASSPADYFSYNEQFF. Written as DNA, the CDR3 is TGCGCCAGCAGCCCGGCCGACTACTTCTCCTACAATGAGCAGTTCTTC. J is TRBJ2-1 and V is TRBV4-1; weak D call: TRBD2 (5 bases). Trimming shortened V by 4 bases and J by 0 bases, and 13 bases separated the two germline ends. The CDR3 spans 16 residues. Germline CDR1 MGHRA, CDR2 YSYEKL.

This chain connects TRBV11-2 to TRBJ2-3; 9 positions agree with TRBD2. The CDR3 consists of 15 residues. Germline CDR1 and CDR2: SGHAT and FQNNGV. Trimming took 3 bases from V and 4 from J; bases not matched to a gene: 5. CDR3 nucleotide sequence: TGTGCCAGCAGCTTCACTAGCGGGTCCCCAGATACGCAGTATTTT. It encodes CASSFTSGSPDTQYF. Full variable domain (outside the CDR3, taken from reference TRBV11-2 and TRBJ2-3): EAGVAQSPRYKIIEKRQSVAFWCNPISGHATLYWYQQILGQGPKLLIQFQNNGVVDDSQLPKDRFSAERLKGVDSTLKIQPAKLEDSAVYLCASSFTSGSPDTQYFGPGTRLTVL.

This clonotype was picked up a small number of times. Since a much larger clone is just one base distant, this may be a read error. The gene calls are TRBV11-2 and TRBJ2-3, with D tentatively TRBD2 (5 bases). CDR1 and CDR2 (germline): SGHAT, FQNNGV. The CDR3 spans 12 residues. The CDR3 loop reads CVSSGSADTQYF. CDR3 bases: TGTGTCAGCAGCGGTAGCGCAGATACGCAGTATTTT.

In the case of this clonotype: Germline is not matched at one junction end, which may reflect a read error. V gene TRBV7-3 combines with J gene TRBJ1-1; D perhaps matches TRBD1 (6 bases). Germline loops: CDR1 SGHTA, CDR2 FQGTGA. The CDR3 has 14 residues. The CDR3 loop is CASRLDQGNSEAFF. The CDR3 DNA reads TGTGCCAGCAGGTTAGACCAGGGGAACAGTGAAGCTTTCTTT.

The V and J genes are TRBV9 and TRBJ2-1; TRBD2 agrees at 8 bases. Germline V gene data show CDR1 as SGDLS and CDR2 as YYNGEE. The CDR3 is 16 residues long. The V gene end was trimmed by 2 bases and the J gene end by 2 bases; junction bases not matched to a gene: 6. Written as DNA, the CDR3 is TGTGCCAGCAGCGTTGGCCAGCGGGGGCCCTACAATGAGCAGTTCTTC. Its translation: CASSVGQRGPYNEQFF.